This T cell receptor beta chain originates from a study of T cells after yellow fever vaccination. The sample holds a few counts of this clonotype. The length of the CDR3 is 14 residues. Trimming removed 4 bases from V and 5 bases from J, with 14 bases in between. CDR1 is WSHSY, CDR2 SAAADI, per germline. Via MiXCR, TCRdb re-called the 5' RACE reads, giving one row per CDR3 protein. Of a few hundred thousand distinct CDR3 sequences in the sample, roughly a sixth were seen once. The material was PBMCs, obtained 5 days after the first yellow fever vaccination. The chain has TRBV10-2 and TRBJ1-1, with D perhaps TRBD1 (5 bases). This receptor was obtained from a man between 18 and 29 years old who received the YFV17D yellow fever vaccine. The CDR3 sequence: CASSGGGTKTEAFF. CDR3 nucleotide sequence: TGCGCCAGCAGTGGGGGGGGGACGAAAACTGAAGCTTTCTTT.